These T cell receptor beta chains were read from a single sample in a study of blood T cells in healthy people across ages. From the 5' RACE reads, TCRdb called clonotypes with MiXCR, one entry per CDR3 protein. This table holds roughly 700,000 distinct CDR3 sequences, roughly 50% found once. The sequencing input was blood. The receptors derive from a woman aged 55-70 years in good health. The conserved cysteine and the conserved F or W are not part of the CDR3 here. Fields, in order: J gene, V gene, CDR3 protein.

TRBJ2-1 TRBV7-9 ASSPGLAGGSYNEQF
TRBJ2-7 TRBV19 ASSIPGDKEQY
TRBJ2-4 TRBV7-2 ASSLVGIGIQY
TRBJ2-7 TRBV10-3 AIRDRDSFSYEQY
TRBJ2-5 TRBV9 ASSVGGTHIQETQY
TRBJ2-1 TRBV20-1 SAIQGDYNEQF
TRBJ1-6 TRBV12-3/TRBV12-4 ASSLVQGNSPLH
TRBJ2-2 TRBV2 ASSTSGRNTGELF
TRBJ2-3 TRBV7-8 ASSIAGGSNRDTQY
TRBJ2-5 TRBV28 ASSYPGQKGTQY
TRBJ2-5 TRBV20-1 SAPTITQNQETQY
TRBJ2-1 TRBV20-1 SASTSVVNEQF
TRBJ1-1 TRBV3-1 ASSALRGNTEAF
TRBJ2-3 TRBV28 ASSSGLAGADTQY
TRBJ2-1 TRBV24-1 ATSDAVLARDNEQF
TRBJ2-3 TRBV7-9 ASSSQGASEADTQY
TRBJ2-3 TRBV7-3 ASSLSNRATDTQY
TRBJ2-7 TRBV28 ASSFIIWQESNYEQY
TRBJ2-1 TRBV5-1 ASATGRMNNEQF
TRBJ1-2 TRBV7-6 ASSLVPRGWSFAGYT
TRBJ2-6 TRBV6-1 ASNENRYSGADVLT
TRBJ2-1 TRBV15 ATSLTGAYNEQF